The 18 T cell receptor beta chains below were found in one sample sequenced in a study of T cell repertoires in cytomegalovirus infection. TCRdb independently ran MiXCR on the reads; one entry per CDR3 protein. Of 600,000 to 800,000 distinct CDR3 sequences listed, roughly a quarter were seen once; the top ten hold under 8.5%. The sequencing sample was made of CD8+ T cells from PBMCs. The receptors stem from a human donor in good health (CMV status not recorded). Some clones in this sample may be carry-over from other donors' samples.

In this sample, this clonotype turned up many times. The V gene is TRBV7-2, the J gene TRBJ2-7; either TRBD1 or TRBD2 may fit D (7 bases each). Germline V gene sequence: CDR1 SGHTA, CDR2 FQGNSA. Trimming took off 3 bases at V and 5 bases at J, with 14 bases between the two ends. The CDR3 is 14 amino acids. This CDR3 is CASSLETGRDEQYV. For the CDR3, the DNA is TGTGCCAGCAGCTTGGAGACAGGGAGGGACGAGCAGTACGTC.

This clonotype was counted a few times. This chain connects TRBV18 to TRBJ2-3; no definite D call. The V end lost 2 bases, the J end lost 6 bases, and 24 bases lay between the germline ends. This CDR3 is built from 18 residues. Looked up from germline, CDR1 is KGHSH and CDR2 is LQKENI. CDR3 region: CASSPGGEPLRATDTQYF. The CDR3 nucleotides read TGTGCCAGCTCACCAGGCGGTGAGCCCCTACGAGCGACGGATACGCAGTATTTT.

In its sample, this clonotype was seen a few times. The gene calls are TRBV11-3 and TRBJ2-1, with 8 bases fitting TRBD1. CDR3 length: 15 residues. Germline CDR1 and CDR2: SGHNT and YENEEA. The ends lost 5 bases at V and 3 bases at J; junction bases unmatched: 6. CDR3 region: CASSEDRALYNEQFF. The CDR3 DNA sequence: TGTGCCAGCAGCGAGGACAGGGCCCTCTACAATGAGCAGTTCTTC.

The chain carries TRBV7-3 and TRBJ2-5; D perhaps matches TRBD1 (6 bases). The germline V gene has CDR1 SGHTA and CDR2 FQGTGA. Between the trimmed V and J ends, which lost 5 bases and 3 bases, there was a span of 19 bases. The CDR3 runs to 16 residues. The CDR3 DNA reads TGTGCCAGCAGCCCACGGACGGGACAACGAAAAGAGACCCAGTACTTC. This codes for CASSPRTGQRKETQYF.

The chain couples TRBV28 to TRBJ2-1; 12 positions match TRBD2. CDR3 size: 20 residues. Germline CDR1 MDHEN, CDR2 SYDVKM. V was pared by 5 bases and J by 6 bases, with 20 bases of the junction left unmatched. The CDR3 loop reads CASSTLGLAGGTVRGNEQFF. CDR3 bases: TGTGCCAGCAGTACCCTGGGACTAGCGGGCGGGACGGTACGGGGCAATGAGCAGTTCTTC. The full variable domain, completed using reference TRBV28 and TRBJ2-1, is DVKVTQSSRYLVKRTGEKVFLECVQDMDHENMFWYRQDPGLGLRLIYFSYDVKMKEKGDIPEGYSVSREKKERFSLILESASTNQTSMYLCASSTLGLAGGTVRGNEQFFGPGTRLTVL.

CDR3 residues: CASSATSPGELFF. The DNA of the CDR3 is TGTGCCAGTAGTGCGACTAGCCCCGGGGAGCTGTTTTTT. V is TRBV19 and J is TRBJ2-2; TRBD2 aligns across 7 bases. Per germline, CDR1 LNHDA and CDR2 SQIVND (reference sequence). The CDR3 has 13 residues. J gave up 6 bases and V 5 bases, and 3 bases lay outside the gene matches.

The J gene is TRBJ2-5, the V gene TRBV10-2; no clear D. Trimming cost V 3 bases and J 5 bases, with 13 bases left between them. This CDR3 contains 14 residues. Germline V gives CDR1 WSHSY, CDR2 SAAADI. This CDR3 is CASSEIVQGETQYF. The DNA of the CDR3 is TGCGCCAGCAGTGAAATTGTTCAAGGGGAGACCCAGTACTTC.

This clonotype was seen only a few times. The J gene is TRBJ2-7, the V gene TRBV7-3, with TRBD2 as a possible D gene (5 bases). The CDR3 is 13 amino acids. CDR1 and CDR2 (germline): SGHTA, FQGTGA. V was shortened by 7 bases and J by 2 bases, with 12 bases between the two germline ends. The chain's CDR3 is CASKGLSTYEQYV. The CDR3 bases are TGTGCCAGCAAAGGACTTTCTACCTACGAGCAGTACGTC.

Notes on this clonotype: This could be a read error, since a much larger clone is one nucleotide away. Since no conserved phenylalanine or tryptophan closes the CDR3, a read error is the likely cause. This chain joins TRBV7-3 and TRBJ2-3, with D possibly TRBD1 on 6 matching bases. V dropped 2 bases and J dropped 0 bases, with 12 bases sitting between them. The CDR3 extends over 16 amino acids. The V gene's germline CDR1 is SGHTA and CDR2 FQGTGA. The CDR3 bases are TGTGCCAGCAGCTTAGAATGGGACACGAGCACAGATACGCAGTATTCT. Its translation is CASSLEWDTSTDTQYS.

This chain joins TRBV7-9 and TRBJ2-3, with 8 bases matching TRBD1. The CDR3 contains 15 residues. Germline CDR1 SEHNR, CDR2 FQNEAQ (reference sequence). V gave up 5 bases and J gave up 2 bases; unmatched junction bases: 6. The CDR3 loop is CASSVRTGITDTQYF. The CDR3, as DNA: TGTGCCAGCAGCGTGCGGACAGGGATCACAGATACGCAGTATTTT.

Points on this clonotype: This may be a read error, as it is one base from a much larger clone. This chain links TRBV7-2 with TRBJ2-3; 8 bases fit TRBD2. CDR1 and CDR2 (germline): SGHTA, FQGNSA. The CDR3 runs to 15 residues. Here the CDR3 reads CANSPRTSFPDTQYF. The CDR3 nucleotides are TGTGCCAACAGCCCCAGGACTAGCTTCCCAGATACGCAGTATTTT.

This chain joins TRBV7-9 and TRBJ1-2; 8 nucleotides line up with TRBD1. Per the germline V gene, CDR1 is SEHNR and CDR2 is FQNEAQ (reference sequence). V shed 5 bases, J shed 0 bases, and the junction held 17 bases outside the gene matches. The CDR3 loop spans 19 amino acids. CDR3 DNA: TGTGCCAGCAGCAAAGGGGGCGGGACAGGTCTCGACACTAACTATGGCTACACCTTC. Its translation is CASSKGGGTGLDTNYGYTF.

This clonotype occurred a few times. This chain connects TRBV4-1 to TRBJ1-2; 8 nucleotides line up with TRBD1. The CDR3 contains 15 residues. Trimming took 4 bases from V and 6 from J; bases not matched to a gene: 10. Germline CDR1 reads MGHRA; CDR2 reads YSYEKL. This CDR3 reads CASSRDRGTKDGYTF. The CDR3 coding sequence is TGCGCCAGCAGCCGAGACAGGGGAACGAAGGATGGCTACACCTTC.

The chain combines TRBV5-1 with TRBJ2-1, with 8 positions matching TRBD2. Germline lookup yields CDR1 SGHRS and CDR2 YFSETQ. V gave up 4 bases and J gave up 1 base; unmatched junction bases: 13. The CDR3 length is 18 residues. Here the CDR3 DNA reads TGCGCCAGCAGCGGCAAGTCGATGGGCGGGGGGTCCTACAATGAGCAGTTCTTC. It specifies CASSGKSMGGGSYNEQFF.

Concerning this clonotype itself: A much larger clonotype is one base distant, so this may be a read error. The chain uses TRBV29-1 and TRBJ2-5; D might be TRBD1 (5 bases). The CDR3 is made up of 13 amino acids. The V end lost 4 bases, the J end lost 0 bases, and 9 bases lay between the germline ends. CDR1 SQVTM and CDR2 ANQGSEA come from the germline V gene. The CDR3 coding sequence is TGCAGCGTTGGGGGCCAGTACCAAGAGACCCAGTACTTC. Translation gives CSVGGQYQETQYF.

There are a few counts of this clonotype. This chain connects TRBV20-1 to TRBJ1-2, with TRBD1 matching 7 bases. CDR1 and CDR2 (germline): DFQATT, SNEGSKA (reference sequence). CDR3 length equals 13 residues. Trimming at V came to 1 base and at J to 8 bases, leaving 7 bases not matched to a gene. This CDR3 reads CSARVRTGRGYTF. CDR3 DNA sequence: TGCAGTGCTAGAGTCAGGACAGGTCGGGGCTACACCTTC.

This clonotype was seen ten or more times. This chain uses TRBV27 with TRBJ1-1; 8 positions agree with TRBD1. CDR1 and CDR2 (germline): MNHEY, SMNVEV (reference sequence). V shed 4 bases, J shed 7 bases, and the junction held 23 bases outside the gene matches. The CDR3 has 19 residues. CDR3 loop: CASSSIRDRGRSPTVEAFF. DNA of the CDR3: TGTGCCAGCAGTTCTATTCGTGACAGGGGCCGGAGTCCGACAGTTGAAGCTTTCTTT.

This clonotype appeared a single time. Since a much larger clone is just one base distant, this may be a read error. V usage is TRBV7-8 and J usage is TRBJ2-3, with a tentative D call TRBD2 (6 bases). CDR3 length: 17 residues. Germline CDR1 and CDR2: SGHVS and FQNEAQ. The CDR3 region has the DNA TGTGCCAGGAGCTTAGCGGTTAGCGCCAAGGGAGCAGATACGCAGTATTTT. Its translation is CARSLAVSAKGADTQYF.